A single TCR beta chain is shown here with its context. Antigen specificity is unknown. This specimen belongs to a study of T-cell memory formation after mild COVID-19. General study findings and limits: Later expanders leaned CD4+, whereas clones that contracted between day 15 and 85 were balanced CD4/CD8.

Germline-derived CDR1 and CDR2 are MNHEY and SVGAGI. The V end was cut by 10 bases, the J end by 5 bases, with 14 bases between. The CDR3 spans 12 residues. From 5'RACE with constant-segment primers came TCR alpha and TCR beta cDNA libraries that carried sample barcodes and UMIs. Each CDR3 protein gets one entry after TCRdb re-called the 5' RACE reads with MiXCR. The data show about 290,000 distinct CDR3 sequences, approximately 15% seen once. The source material was PBMCs or a T cell subset sorted from them (not recorded which). V and J are TRBV6-5 and TRBJ1-2, with D possibly matching TRBD1 (6 bases). This TCR derives from a man younger than 35 who had mild COVID-19 (a few samples of this study predate the infection). Cell type and time point are not known. The chain's CDR3 is CATGDRPYGYTF. CDR3 in DNA: TGTGCCACTGGAGACAGGCCTTATGGCTACACCTTC.